The T cell receptor (beta chain) described here comes from a study of human thymus T cells (dated by TCRdb to 2018 to 2021). Regarding the study in general: The study characterized TCR alpha and beta repertoires from under 10 infant thymus samples and four related peripheral blood samples. Donor ages ranged from roughly 6 to 250 days, and the cohort comprised six or seven male and a couple of female infants.

Remarks on this clone: The antigen this receptor binds is unknown. The sample holds no much larger clone one base away, and base qualities are not on file.

The immunoSEQ multiplex PCR assay was used to amplify the TCRB and TCRAD loci from a standardized quantity of quality-controlled genomic DNA. The amplicons covered the V(D)J region and were long enough to include the CDR3 and to identify the V and J genes. The amplicons were sequenced on an Illumina platform via the commercial immunoSEQ service. The authors processed their data as follows. Primer bias and sequencing errors were corrected using previously described methods, and TCRAD and TCRB definitions followed the IMGT database. Repertoires were analysed with immunoSEQ Analyzer 3.0 and VDJTools, covering basic statistics, V/J segment usage, diversity estimates, rarefaction and pairwise overlap. Diversity was estimated using the Chao1, ChaoE, Efron-Thisted, Shannon and inverse Simpson indices, and was also estimated on datasets down-sampled to the size of the smallest sample. Repertoire overlap was determined by strict matching of CDR3 nucleotide sequence, V gene and J gene, and Jaccard-based multidimensional scaling clustering was applied. Here the immuneACCESS table is served through TCRdb, limited to in-frame sequences with V and J called. Missing clones are a known gap in these copies; in checked studies unresolved V genes cover under half, and the rest lacks a known reason. V, J and clone size reflect that table, while D and trimming were determined from the DNA. This sample holds 100,000 to 150,000 clones; about 93% were observed only once. The ten biggest clones cover 0.024% of the sample.

Results the study describes overall, beyond this receptor: Biased V and J gene segment usage appeared to be present in both thymic and peripheral blood repertoires. On average, about 810,000 unique TCRB clonotypes were obtained from thymus samples, compared with some 84,000 from blood samples. The related research found that thymic TCR repertoires overlapped highly between unrelated individuals.

The thymus tissue came from surgical resects taken out during corrective cardiac surgery. Donors were immunologically healthy infants undergoing open corrective cardiac surgery for congenital heart defects in Finland. After being mechanically released from the tissue, thymocytes were kept at -70 degrees C in pellets of roughly 9.5-32 million cells. A QIAsymphony instrument was used to extract genomic DNA from frozen cell pellets. The sequenced sample consisted of thymus tissue. The origin of this receptor is a boy under two years old with a congenital heart defect but otherwise immunologically healthy.

The DNA sequence is given as TGTGCCAGCAGCCCAGTGGGGGGCTGGGAGCAGTACTTC. Translated, this is CASSPVGGWEQYF. Here the chain combines TRBV11-3 and TRBJ2-7; the D gene cannot be resolved beyond TRBD1 or TRBD2, each matching 6 bases. Its CDR3 holds 13 amino acids, cysteine through phenylalanine. Just the 39-base CDR3 DNA is kept, in frame starting at base 1. Trimming costs V 5 bases and J 7 bases, and their ends lie 15 bases apart. Per the germline V gene, SGHNT is the CDR1 and YENEEA is the CDR2.